This T cell receptor beta chain came from a study of blood T cell repertoires in COVID-19. Clones were read by immunoSEQ multiplex PCR, and TCRdb kept only the in-frame ones, dropping some. The data hold more than 85,000 clones, with approximately 91% observed a single time. CDR1 is SGHRS, CDR2 YFSETQ, per germline. The CDR3 sequence is 15 residues long. With 0 bases removed from V and 4 bases from J, the gap between germline ends came to 13 bases. The rearrangement links TRBV5-1 to TRBJ1-2; D may be TRBD1 (5 bases). Sequenced material: peripheral blood. The TCR sequence derives from a man aged 18-30 years with acute or convalescent COVID-19. The chain's CDR3 is CASSLDSDSVYGYTF. In DNA, the CDR3 is TGCGCCAGCAGCTTGGACTCTGACAGTGTCTATGGCTACACCTTC.